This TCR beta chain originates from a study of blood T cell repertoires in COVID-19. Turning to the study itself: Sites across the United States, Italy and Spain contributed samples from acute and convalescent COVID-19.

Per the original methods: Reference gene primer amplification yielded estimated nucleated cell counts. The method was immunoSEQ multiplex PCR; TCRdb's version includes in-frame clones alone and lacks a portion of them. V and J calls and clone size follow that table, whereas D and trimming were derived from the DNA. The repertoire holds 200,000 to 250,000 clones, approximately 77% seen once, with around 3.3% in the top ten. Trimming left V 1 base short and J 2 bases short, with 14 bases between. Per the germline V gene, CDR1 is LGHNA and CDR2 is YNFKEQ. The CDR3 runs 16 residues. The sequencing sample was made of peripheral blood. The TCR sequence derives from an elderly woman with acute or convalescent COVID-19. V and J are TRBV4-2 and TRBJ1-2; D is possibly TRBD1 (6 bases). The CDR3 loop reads CASSQVNTGWNYGYTF. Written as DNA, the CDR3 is TGTGCCAGCAGCCAAGTTAACACAGGGTGGAACTATGGCTACACCTTC.